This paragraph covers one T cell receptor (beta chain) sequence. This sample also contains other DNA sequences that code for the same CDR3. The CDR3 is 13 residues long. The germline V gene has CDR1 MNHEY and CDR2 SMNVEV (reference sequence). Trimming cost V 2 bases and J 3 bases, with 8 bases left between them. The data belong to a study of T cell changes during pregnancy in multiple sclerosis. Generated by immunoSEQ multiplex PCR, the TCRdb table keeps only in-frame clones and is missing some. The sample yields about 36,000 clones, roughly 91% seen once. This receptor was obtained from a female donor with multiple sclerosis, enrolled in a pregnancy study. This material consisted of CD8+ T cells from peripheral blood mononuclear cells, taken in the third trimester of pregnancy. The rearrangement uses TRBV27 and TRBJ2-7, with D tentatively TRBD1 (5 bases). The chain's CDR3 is CASSLDRGYEQYF. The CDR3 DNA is TGTGCCAGCAGTTTAGACAGAGGCTACGAGCAGTACTTC.